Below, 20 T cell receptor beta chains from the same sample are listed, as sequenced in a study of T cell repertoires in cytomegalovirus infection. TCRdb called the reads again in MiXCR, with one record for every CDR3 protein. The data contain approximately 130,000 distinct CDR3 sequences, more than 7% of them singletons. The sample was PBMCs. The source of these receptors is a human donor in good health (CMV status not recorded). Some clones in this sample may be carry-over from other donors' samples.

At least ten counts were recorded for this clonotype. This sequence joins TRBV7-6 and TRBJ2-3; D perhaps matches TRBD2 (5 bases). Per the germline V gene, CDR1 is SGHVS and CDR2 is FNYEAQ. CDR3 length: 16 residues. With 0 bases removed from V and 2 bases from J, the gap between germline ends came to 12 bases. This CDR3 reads CASSLAESRVTDTQYF. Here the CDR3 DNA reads TGTGCCAGCAGCTTAGCGGAATCGAGGGTCACAGATACGCAGTATTTT.

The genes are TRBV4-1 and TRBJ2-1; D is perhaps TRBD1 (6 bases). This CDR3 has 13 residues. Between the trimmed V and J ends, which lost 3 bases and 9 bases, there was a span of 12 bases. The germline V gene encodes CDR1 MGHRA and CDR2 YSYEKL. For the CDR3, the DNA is TGCGCCAGCAGCCAGGGGGCCCTCAGTGAGCAGTTCTTC. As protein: CASSQGALSEQFF.

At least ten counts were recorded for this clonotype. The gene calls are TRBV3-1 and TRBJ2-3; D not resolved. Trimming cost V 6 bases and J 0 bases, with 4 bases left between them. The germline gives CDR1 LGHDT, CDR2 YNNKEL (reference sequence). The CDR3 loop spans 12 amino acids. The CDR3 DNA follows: TGTGCCAGCAGACATAGCACAGATACGCAGTATTTT. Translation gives CASRHSTDTQYF.

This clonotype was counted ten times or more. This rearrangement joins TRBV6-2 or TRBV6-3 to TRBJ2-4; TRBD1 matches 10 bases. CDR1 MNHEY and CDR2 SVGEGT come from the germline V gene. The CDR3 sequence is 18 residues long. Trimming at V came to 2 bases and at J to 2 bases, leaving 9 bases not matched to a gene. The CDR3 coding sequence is TGTGCCAGCAGTTACAGCCCCGGGACAGGGGAGTCCAAAAACATTCAGTACTTC. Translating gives CASSYSPGTGESKNIQYF.

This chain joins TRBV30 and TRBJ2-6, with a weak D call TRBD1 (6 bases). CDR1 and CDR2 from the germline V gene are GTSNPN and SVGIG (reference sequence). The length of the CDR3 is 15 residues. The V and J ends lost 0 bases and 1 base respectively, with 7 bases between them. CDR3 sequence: CAWSVRGSGANVLTF. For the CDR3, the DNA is TGTGCCTGGAGTGTAAGGGGGTCTGGGGCCAACGTCCTGACTTTC.

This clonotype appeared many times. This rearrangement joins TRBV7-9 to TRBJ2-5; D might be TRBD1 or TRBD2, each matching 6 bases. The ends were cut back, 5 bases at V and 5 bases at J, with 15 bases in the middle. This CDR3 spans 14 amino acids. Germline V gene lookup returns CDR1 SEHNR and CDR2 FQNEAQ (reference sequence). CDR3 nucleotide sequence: TGTGCCAGCAGCGCCCGGGGGACATCGGAGACCCAGTACTTC. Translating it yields CASSARGTSETQYF.

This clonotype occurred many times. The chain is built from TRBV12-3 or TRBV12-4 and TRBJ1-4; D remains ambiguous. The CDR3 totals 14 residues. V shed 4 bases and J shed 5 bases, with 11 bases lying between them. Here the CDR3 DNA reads TGTGCCAGCAGTTCCGTAATTTTCAATGAAAAACTGTTTTTT. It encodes CASSSVIFNEKLFF.

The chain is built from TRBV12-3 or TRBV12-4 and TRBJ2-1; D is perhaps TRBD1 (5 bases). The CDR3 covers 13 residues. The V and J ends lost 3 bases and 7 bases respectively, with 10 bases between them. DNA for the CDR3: TGTGCCAGCAGTTTTGAACCAGGGAATGAGCAGTTCTTC. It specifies CASSFEPGNEQFF.

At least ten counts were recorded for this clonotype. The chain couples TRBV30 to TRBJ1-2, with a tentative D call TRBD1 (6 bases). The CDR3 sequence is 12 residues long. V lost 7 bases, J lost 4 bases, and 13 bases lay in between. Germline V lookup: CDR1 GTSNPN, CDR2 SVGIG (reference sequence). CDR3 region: CAFPRGGYGYTF. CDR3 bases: TGTGCCTTCCCACGAGGGGGCTATGGCTACACCTTC.

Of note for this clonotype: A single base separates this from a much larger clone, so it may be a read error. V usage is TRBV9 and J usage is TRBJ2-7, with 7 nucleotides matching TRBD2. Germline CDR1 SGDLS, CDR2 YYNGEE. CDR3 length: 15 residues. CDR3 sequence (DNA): TGTGCCAGCAGCTCCTCTAGCGGTAGCTCCTACGGGCAGTACTTC. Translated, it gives CASSSSSGSSYGQYF.

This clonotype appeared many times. The CDR3 is CASSETSGFYNEQFF. The CDR3 DNA reads as TGTGCCAGCAGTGAGACTAGCGGGTTCTACAATGAGCAGTTCTTC. The chain is built from TRBV12-3 or TRBV12-4 and TRBJ2-1; 10 bases are a match to TRBD2. With V trimmed by 5 bases and J by 3 bases, 4 bases remained unmatched. The CDR3 is made up of 15 amino acids.

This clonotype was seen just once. The DNA of the CDR3 is TGCGCCAGCAGCCAAGATGTGAGTAGCGGAGAGACCCAGTACTTC. Residues: CASSQDVSSGETQYF. J is TRBJ2-5 and V is TRBV4-1; D might be TRBD2 (6 bases). CDR1 and CDR2 from the germline V gene are MGHRA and YSYEKL. Trimming stripped 0 bases from V and 4 bases from J, with 12 bases between. The CDR3 runs to 15 residues.

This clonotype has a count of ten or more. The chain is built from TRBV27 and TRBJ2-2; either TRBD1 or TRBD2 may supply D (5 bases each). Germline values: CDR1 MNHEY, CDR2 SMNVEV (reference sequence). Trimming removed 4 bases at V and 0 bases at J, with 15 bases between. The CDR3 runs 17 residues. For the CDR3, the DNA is TGTGCCAGCAGTTGGAATCCGGGACGTGCGAACACCGGGGAGCTGTTTTTT. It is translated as CASSWNPGRANTGELFF.

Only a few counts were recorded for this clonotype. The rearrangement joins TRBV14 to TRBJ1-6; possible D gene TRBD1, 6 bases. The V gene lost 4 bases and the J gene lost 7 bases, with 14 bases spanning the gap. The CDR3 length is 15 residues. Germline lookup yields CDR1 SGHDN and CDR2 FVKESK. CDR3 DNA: TGTGCCAGCAGCCGAAAGGGGGGCCAAAATTCACCCCTCCACTTT. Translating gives CASSRKGGQNSPLHF.

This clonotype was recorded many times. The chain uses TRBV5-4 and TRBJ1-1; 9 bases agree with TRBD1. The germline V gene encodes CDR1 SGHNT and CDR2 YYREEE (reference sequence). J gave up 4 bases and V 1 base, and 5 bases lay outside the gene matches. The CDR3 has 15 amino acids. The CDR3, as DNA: TGTGCCAGCAGCTTGACAGGGGGCGCGACCACTGAAGCTTTCTTT. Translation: CASSLTGGATTEAFF.

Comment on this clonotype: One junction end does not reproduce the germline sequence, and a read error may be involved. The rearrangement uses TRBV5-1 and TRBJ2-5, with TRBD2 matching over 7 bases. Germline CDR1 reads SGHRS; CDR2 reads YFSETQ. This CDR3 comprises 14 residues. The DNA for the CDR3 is TGCGCCAGCAGCTTGGCGGCTAGCGGAGAGATCCAGTACTTC. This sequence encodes CASSLAASGEIQYF.

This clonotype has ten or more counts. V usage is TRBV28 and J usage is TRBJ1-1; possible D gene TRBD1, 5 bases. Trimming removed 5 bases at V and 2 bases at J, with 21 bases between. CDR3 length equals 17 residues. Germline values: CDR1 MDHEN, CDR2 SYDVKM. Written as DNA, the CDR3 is TGTGCCAGCAGTCCACCCGTGGGGGGATGGGGCAACACTGAAGCTTTCTTT. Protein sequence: CASSPPVGGWGNTEAFF.

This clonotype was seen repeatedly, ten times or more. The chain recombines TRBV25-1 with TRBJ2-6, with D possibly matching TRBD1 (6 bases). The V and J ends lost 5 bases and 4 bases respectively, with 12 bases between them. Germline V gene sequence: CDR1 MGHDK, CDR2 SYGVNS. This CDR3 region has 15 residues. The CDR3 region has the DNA TGTGCCAGCAGTCAAGGGGGAACCGGGGCCAACGTCCTGACTTTC. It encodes CASSQGGTGANVLTF. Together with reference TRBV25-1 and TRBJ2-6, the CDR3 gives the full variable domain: EADIYQTPRYLVIGTGKKITLECSQTMGHDKMYWYQQDPGMELHLIHYSYGVNSTEKGDLSSESTVSRIRTEHFPLTLESARPSHTSQYLCASSQGGTGANVLTFGAGSRLTVL.

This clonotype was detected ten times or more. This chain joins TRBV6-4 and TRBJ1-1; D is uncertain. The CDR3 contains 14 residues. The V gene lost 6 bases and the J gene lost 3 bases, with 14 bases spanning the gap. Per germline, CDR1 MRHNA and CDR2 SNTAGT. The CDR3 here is CASSRSPGDTEAFF. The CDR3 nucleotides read TGTGCCAGCAGCCGAAGTCCCGGGGACACTGAAGCTTTCTTT.

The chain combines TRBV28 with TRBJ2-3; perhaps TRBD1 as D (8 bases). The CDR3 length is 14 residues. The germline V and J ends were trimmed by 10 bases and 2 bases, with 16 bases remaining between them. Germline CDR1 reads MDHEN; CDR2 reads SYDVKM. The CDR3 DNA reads TGTGCCACGGAACAGGGGGGGAACACAGATACGCAGTATTTT. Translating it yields CATEQGGNTDTQYF.